The 6 T cell receptor beta chains presented below share a single source sample, sequenced in a study of cytomegalovirus exposure and HLA in healthy donors. PCR amplification relied on 60 Vbeta primers (plus 13 Jbeta primers). Assay used: immunoSEQ multiplex PCR; TCRdb lists only in-frame clones, some missing. This sample yields around 19,000 clones, of which more than 80% are seen a single time; roughly a fifth belongs to the top ten. Material: PBMCs. Source of these receptors: a human donor in good health.

The chain couples TRBV27 to TRBJ2-1; tentatively, D is TRBD1 (5 bases). CDR1 and CDR2 (germline): MNHEY, SMNVEV (reference sequence). V lost 2 bases and J lost 7, with 12 bases in between. This CDR3 region has 14 residues. CDR3 protein: CASSLGARENEQFF. The CDR3 nucleotides read TGTGCCAGCAGTTTAGGTGCCAGGGAAAATGAGCAGTTCTTC.

The V gene is TRBV6-6, the J gene TRBJ1-2, with D maybe TRBD1 (6 bases). This CDR3 has 14 residues. CDR1 is MNHNY, CDR2 SVGAGI, per germline (reference sequence). With 4 bases removed from V and 2 bases from J, the gap between germline ends came to 11 bases. CDR3 sequence reads: CASSSSGANYGYTF. As DNA, the CDR3 is TGTGCCAGCAGTTCTTCAGGGGCGAACTATGGCTACACCTTC.

The V gene is TRBV6-5, the J gene TRBJ1-6; TRBD1 agrees at 9 bases. V lost 7 bases, J lost 8 bases, and 3 bases stayed unmatched. Germline lookup yields CDR1 MNHEY and CDR2 SVGAGI. The CDR3 sequence is 13 residues long. The DNA for the CDR3 is TGTGCCAGCACCGACAGGGGGGATTCACCCCTCCACTTT. Protein: CASTDRGDSPLHF.

The gene calls are TRBV6-8 and TRBJ2-7, with 9 bases aligning to TRBD2. V was pared by 5 bases and J by 7 bases, with 12 bases of the junction left unmatched. CDR3 length equals 15 residues. The germline CDR1 and CDR2 sequences are MNHGY and SAAAGT. The CDR3 region is CASSPRGRAGGEQYF. For the CDR3, the DNA is TGTGCCAGCAGTCCACGCGGGAGGGCCGGTGGGGAGCAGTACTTC.

This clone was detected only once. A read error may produce the germline difference seen at one junction end. The chain recombines TRBV11-2 with TRBJ2-7, with 10 bases identical to TRBD1. CDR3 length equals 15 residues. Germline V gives CDR1 SGHAT, CDR2 FQNNGV. Written as DNA, the CDR3 is TGTGCCAGCAGCTTAGATCCCGGAAGACAGGGGGCCGCGAGATTC. The encoded protein is CASSLDPGRQGAARF.

V and J are TRBV7-2 and TRBJ2-3; a weak D match, TRBD1 (8 bases). Germline assignment: CDR1 SGHTA and CDR2 FQGNSA. The CDR3 extends over 17 amino acids. With 4 bases removed from V and 2 bases from J, the gap between germline ends came to 19 bases. The DNA for the CDR3 is TGTGCCAGCAGCTCTAGGACAGGGCGGGGGTTCACAGATACGCAGTATTTT. Amino acid sequence: CASSSRTGRGFTDTQYF.